The sample holds a few counts of the clone carrying this TCR beta chain. Its antigen is undetermined. This record belongs to a study of T cell repertoires in cytomegalovirus infection. Study context: Indications of both CMV infection and matching HLA type were provided by public TCR beta signatures.

TCRdb re-analysed the reads in MiXCR, keeping a single row per CDR3 protein. The sample lists more than 150,000 distinct CDR3 sequences; about 20% were seen once. Study results and caveats: Clonotypes of TCR beta that were HLA-C-restricted and CMV-specific dominated the ex vivo response. Public TCR beta family frequency separated CMV-and-HLA carriers, including in an independent cohort.

CDR3 length: 14 amino acids. Germline assignment: CDR1 DFQATT and CDR2 SNEGSKA (reference sequence). V shed 7 bases and J 5 bases; nucleotides not matched to a gene: 12. Sequencing used PBMCs. J is TRBJ2-7 and V is TRBV20-1; the match to TRBD2 covers 9 bases. The TCR comes from a human donor in good health (CMV status not recorded). Some clones in this sample may be carry-over from other donors' samples. The CDR3 protein is CSGETASGTDEQYF. Written as DNA, the CDR3 is TGCAGTGGCGAGACGGCTAGCGGGACGGACGAGCAGTACTTC.